A selection of T cell receptor beta chains follows, all from one sample in a study of Graves' ophthalmopathy and Graves' hyperthyroidism. TCRdb re-derived calls from the multiplex PCR reads in MiXCR, one entry per CDR3 protein. The data show 400,000 to 450,000 distinct CDR3 sequences, with about 21% seen just once and 2.5% to 3% held by the top ten. Sequencing input: peripheral blood. The receptors originated from a woman aged 18-29 years with stable Graves' hyperthyroidism. Both conserved end residues are part of each CDR3. D genes are given only for firm matches. Only part of the rows carry a size: once, few, many, or a class if the clone is expanded.

CDR3: CASSFLQTATEAFF
DNA: TGTGCCAGCAGTTTTCTACAAACGGCTACTGAAGCTTTCTTT
D: NA
size: few
V: TRBV12-3/TRBV12-4
J: TRBJ1-1

CDR3: CASVAHYQPQHF
DNA: TGTGCCAGTGTAGCCCATTATCAGCCCCAGCATTTT
D: NA
size: few
V: TRBV28
J: TRBJ1-5

CDR3: CASRIDRVDTGELFF
DNA: TGCGCCAGCAGGATTGACAGGGTAGACACCGGGGAGCTGTTTTTT
D: TRBD1
size: many
V: TRBV5-1
J: TRBJ2-2

CDR3: CASILAGRETQYF
DNA: NA
D: NA
size: many
V: TRBV2
J: TRBJ2-5

CDR3: CATSDSDVFSGNTIYF
DNA: TGTGCCACCAGTGACTCAGACGTGTTCTCTGGAAACACCATATATTTT
D: NA
size: many
V: TRBV24-1
J: TRBJ1-3

CDR3: CASSLVVERTEAFF
DNA: TGTGCCAGCAGCTTAGTGGTGGAAAGGACTGAAGCTTTCTTT
D: NA
size: many
V: TRBV11-2
J: TRBJ1-1

CDR3: CASSLWAVSNQPQHF
DNA: TGTGCCAGCAGTTTATGGGCGGTTAGCAATCAGCCCCAGCATTTT
D: NA
size: many
V: TRBV28
J: TRBJ1-5

CDR3: CASRKGAQETQYF
DNA: TGTGCCAGTAGGAAGGGGGCACAAGAGACCCAGTACTTC
D: TRBD1
size: many
V: TRBV19
J: TRBJ2-5

CDR3: CASSERGGNSPLHF
DNA: TGTGCCAGCAGTGAAAGGGGGGGGAATTCACCCCTCCACTTT
D: NA
size: NA
V: TRBV6-1
J: TRBJ1-6

CDR3: CASSQGLQLRGGYTF
DNA: TGCGCCAGCAGCCAAGGGCTCCAGCTCAGGGGCGGCTACACCTTC
D: NA
size: many
V: TRBV4-1
J: TRBJ1-2

CDR3: CASRGGHGGYTF
DNA: TGTGCCAGTCGAGGGGGGCACGGTGGCTACACCTTC
D: NA
size: many
V: TRBV12-3/TRBV12-4
J: TRBJ1-2

CDR3: CASRFTGDYGYTF
DNA: TGTGCCAGCAGGTTCACAGGGGACTATGGCTACACCTTC
D: TRBD1
size: NA
V: TRBV12-3/TRBV12-4
J: TRBJ1-2

CDR3: CASSSGTANSPLHF
DNA: TGTGCCAGCAGTTCCGGGACAGCTAATTCACCCCTCCACTTT
D: TRBD1
size: many
V: TRBV12-3/TRBV12-4
J: TRBJ1-6

CDR3: CATSDLGTGTQETQYF
DNA: TGTGCCACCAGTGATTTGGGGACAGGGACCCAAGAGACCCAGTACTTC
D: TRBD1
size: NA
V: TRBV24-1
J: TRBJ2-5

CDR3: CASSYSPSGRQTQYF
DNA: TGTGCCAGCAGTTACTCTCCTAGCGGGAGGCAGACCCAGTACTTC
D: TRBD2
size: many
V: TRBV6-2/TRBV6-3
J: TRBJ2-5

CDR3: CASRPGHTEAFF
DNA: TGTGCCAGCAGGCCCGGGCACACTGAAGCTTTCTTT
D: NA
size: NA
V: TRBV28
J: TRBJ1-1

CDR3: CAISGQGPTETQYF
DNA: TGTGCCATCAGTGGACAGGGGCCTACCGAGACCCAGTACTTC
D: TRBD1
size: NA
V: TRBV10-3
J: TRBJ2-5

CDR3: CSVPRGSGANVLTF
DNA: TGCAGCGTTCCTCGGGGGTCTGGGGCCAACGTCCTGACTTTC
D: NA
size: many
V: TRBV29-1
J: TRBJ2-6

CDR3: CASSLGSGGGKAGAFF
DNA: TGCGCCAGCAGCTTGGGCTCGGGAGGGGGCAAGGCGGGGGCTTTCTTT
D: TRBD1
size: many
V: TRBV5-1
J: TRBJ1-1

CDR3: CASSSLASETQYF
DNA: TGTGCCAGCAGTTCACTAGCATCTGAGACCCAGTACTTC
D: NA
size: NA
V: TRBV12-3/TRBV12-4
J: TRBJ2-5

CDR3: CASSQAVGINQPQHF
DNA: TGCGCCAGCAGCCAAGCGGTCGGCATCAATCAGCCCCAGCATTTT
D: NA
size: NA
V: TRBV4-1
J: TRBJ1-5

CDR3: CASRGGNEQYF
DNA: TGTGCCAGCAGAGGGGGCAACGAGCAGTACTTC
D: TRBD1
size: NA
V: TRBV2
J: TRBJ2-7